This T cell receptor (beta chain) stems from a study of control samples from healthy donors and cancer patients. The data were produced by immunoSEQ multiplex PCR, yet TCRdb's version contains in-frame clones alone and is incomplete. Among tens of thousands of clones, more than 70% were seen once, and the ten largest hold less than 6.5%. Trimming removed 5 bases from V and 6 bases from J, with 17 bases in between. Germline values: CDR1 SEHNR, CDR2 FQNEAQ (reference sequence). The CDR3 has 15 residues. Material: PBMCs. The clonotype was recovered from a man aged 55 to 70 with colorectal cancer. The V gene is TRBV7-9, the J gene TRBJ2-1; either TRBD1 or TRBD2 may fit D (5 bases each). CDR3 sequence: CASSPRDPLGNEQFF. DNA of the CDR3: TGTGCCAGCAGCCCCCGGGACCCCCTGGGCAATGAGCAGTTCTTC.